The 32 T cell receptor beta chains in this list originate from one sample, sequenced in a study of cytomegalovirus exposure and HLA in healthy donors. The PCR was carried out with 60 Vbeta primers and 13 Jbeta primers. Sequencing was performed with immunoSEQ multiplex PCR; in TCRdb, only in-frame clones are kept and a portion is missing. This sample's table has just over 40,000 clones. Sequenced sample: PBMCs. These receptors were taken from a young man in good health and CMV-seronegative.

The chain couples TRBV15 to TRBJ2-3, with 12 bases identical to TRBD2. Trimming took 3 bases from V and 5 from J; bases not matched to a gene: 9. The germline V gene has CDR1 LNHNV and CDR2 YYDKDF (reference sequence). The CDR3 runs to 17 residues. CDR3 loop: CATSSWASGGVGDTQYF. As DNA, the CDR3 is TGTGCCACCAGCAGTTGGGCTAGCGGGGGGGTCGGAGATACGCAGTATTTT.

The genes are TRBV6-6 and TRBJ2-7, with 8 bases aligning to TRBD2. Germline CDR1 is MNHNY and CDR2 is SVGAGI (reference sequence). CDR3 length: 16 residues. Losses at the gene ends were 2 bases for V and 4 bases for J; bases not matched to a gene: 10. The CDR3 protein is CASSYPLGGGHYEQYF. The DNA of the CDR3 is TGTGCCAGCAGTTACCCGCTGGGCGGGGGGCATTACGAGCAGTACTTC.

As for this clone: The sample contains more than one DNA sequence encoding this CDR3. V and J are TRBV4-1 and TRBJ1-6; D gene ambiguous. V was trimmed by 0 bases and J by 8 bases, leaving 17 bases between them. The CDR3 has 17 residues. Germline CDR1 MGHRA, CDR2 YSYEKL. The CDR3 spells CASSQDRRARVDSPLHF. For the CDR3, the DNA is TGCGCCAGCAGCCAAGATAGGAGGGCAAGGGTGGATTCACCCCTCCACTTT.

Regarding this clone: Compared with germline, one end of the junction differs, possibly owing to a read error. The V call is TRBV18, the J call TRBJ2-7; TRBD1 might be the D (5 bases). This CDR3 has 16 residues. The V gene's germline CDR1 is KGHSH and CDR2 LQKENI. The CDR3 here is CASAPEEGKGLYEQYF. In DNA form, the CDR3 reads TGTGCCAGCGCACCAGAAGAAGGGAAGGGGCTCTACGAGCAGTACTTC.

The rearrangement joins TRBV5-6 to TRBJ1-4, with 9 bases that match TRBD1. The ends lost 4 bases at V and 7 bases at J; junction bases unmatched: 8. The CDR3 has 15 residues. In germline, CDR1 is SGHDT, CDR2 YYEEEE. The chain's CDR3 is CASSLEQGAGEKLFF. DNA for the CDR3: TGTGCCAGCAGCCTGGAACAGGGGGCCGGTGAAAAACTGTTTTTT.

CDR3 bases: TGTGCCAGCAGACCGCTAGCGGGGGGCCCCACGGGCGAGCAGTACTTC. It translates to CASRPLAGGPTGEQYF. The genes are TRBV7-2 and TRBJ2-7, with 11 bases that match TRBD2. Losses at the gene ends were 6 bases for V and 6 bases for J; bases not matched to a gene: 13. Germline lookup yields CDR1 SGHTA and CDR2 FQGNSA. The CDR3 contains 16 residues.

The rearrangement links TRBV7-3 to TRBJ2-4; D possibly corresponds to TRBD2 (7 bases). The V gene's germline CDR1 is SGHTA and CDR2 FQGTGA. The CDR3 is 15 residues long. V gave up 2 bases and J gave up 5 bases, with 13 bases separating them. The CDR3, as DNA: TGTGCCAGCAGCTTATTGGGGGGGCGAGAAAACATTCAGTACTTC. Translated: CASSLLGGRENIQYF. The whole variable domain, filled in from reference TRBV7-3 and TRBJ2-4, reads GAGVSQTPSNKVTEKGKYVELRCDPISGHTALYWYRQSLGQGPEFLIYFQGTGAADDSGLPNDRFFAVRPEGSVSTLKIQRTERGDSAVYLCASSLLGGRENIQYFGAGTRLSVL.

J is TRBJ2-1 and V is TRBV7-3, with D possibly being TRBD2 (6 bases). The V gene lost 0 bases and the J gene lost 13 bases, with 13 bases spanning the gap. CDR3 length equals 13 residues. Germline V CDR1 and CDR2: SGHTA, FQGTGA. CDR3 amino acids: CASSLTWREEQFF. CDR3 in DNA: TGTGCCAGCAGCTTAACGTGGAGGGAAGAACAGTTCTTC.

The DNA for the CDR3 is TGCAGCGTTGATGGGCCTCAGGGGAACATTCAGTACTTC. Translation gives CSVDGPQGNIQYF. The chain has TRBV29-1 and TRBJ2-4; tentative D call: TRBD1 (6 bases). This CDR3 contains 13 residues. From germline, CDR1 is SQVTM and CDR2 ANQGSEA. Deletions cut 3 bases from V and 7 bases from J, with 13 bases between.

The gene calls are TRBV15 and TRBJ2-7; D call uncertain. Germline-derived CDR1 and CDR2 are LNHNV and YYDKDF (reference sequence). V lost 0 bases, J lost 0 bases, and 9 bases lay in between. The CDR3 is made up of 15 amino acids. The CDR3 loop is CATSRDLGSSYEQYF. Here the CDR3 DNA reads TGTGCCACCAGCAGAGATCTGGGCAGCTCCTACGAGCAGTACTTC. Drawing the rest from reference TRBV15 and TRBJ2-7, the complete variable domain is DAMVIQNPRYQVTQFGKPVTLSCSQTLNHNVMYWYQQKSSQAPKLLFHYYDKDFNNEADTPDNFQSRRPNTSFCFLDIRSPGLGDTAMYLCATSRDLGSSYEQYFGPGTRLTVT.

V gene TRBV2 combines with J gene TRBJ2-5; TRBD1 matches at 8 bases. Trimming removed 0 bases from V and 5 bases from J; junction bases left unmatched: 5. The CDR3 covers 15 residues. From germline, CDR1 is SNHLY and CDR2 FYNNEI. The CDR3 loop reads CASSEALTGVETQYF. The CDR3 nucleotides are TGTGCCAGCAGTGAAGCCCTGACAGGGGTGGAGACCCAGTACTTC. The complete variable domain, with remaining parts taken from reference TRBV2 and TRBJ2-5, reads EPEVTQTPSHQVTQMGQEVILRCVPISNHLYFYWYRQILGQKVEFLVSFYNNEISEKSEIFDDQFSVERPDGSNFTLKIRSTKLEDSAMYFCASSEALTGVETQYFGPGTRLLVL.

The genes are TRBV5-4 and TRBJ2-5; possible D gene TRBD2, 7 bases. CDR3 size: 17 residues. The V end lost 0 bases, the J end lost 1 base, and 16 bases lay between the germline ends. The germline gives CDR1 SGHNT, CDR2 YYREEE (reference sequence). The CDR3 DNA is TGTGCCAGCAGCTTGGAGGGGGGGGTCCATCCCCAAGAGACCCAGTACTTC. This encodes CASSLEGGVHPQETQYF.

This chain joins TRBV4-3 and TRBJ2-3, with 9 bases aligning to TRBD2. The CDR3 contains 16 residues. V shed 1 base and J 3 bases; nucleotides not matched to a gene: 5. Germline V lookup: CDR1 LGHNA, CDR2 YSLEER. CDR3 region: CASSQGRGGETDTQYF. For the CDR3, the DNA is TGCGCCAGCAGCCAAGGCCGCGGGGGGGAGACAGATACGCAGTATTTT.

The chain combines TRBV9 with TRBJ2-1; D is possibly TRBD1 (5 bases). Between the trimmed V and J ends, which lost 3 bases and 8 bases, there was a span of 6 bases. This CDR3 region has 11 residues. CDR1 SGDLS and CDR2 YYNGEE come from the germline V gene. The CDR3 is CASSEGYEQFF. The CDR3 DNA reads as TGTGCCAGCAGCGAGGGGTATGAGCAGTTCTTC. The full variable domain, rest sourced from reference TRBV9 and TRBJ2-1, is DSGVTQTPKHLITATGQRVTLRCSPRSGDLSVYWYQQSLDQGLQFLIQYYNGEERAKGNILERFSAQQFPDLHSELNLSSLELGDSALYFCASSEGYEQFFGPGTRLTVL.

The gene calls are TRBV27 and TRBJ2-7; possible D gene TRBD2, 6 bases. CDR1 and CDR2 from the germline V gene are MNHEY and SMNVEV (reference sequence). V lost 3 bases, J lost 0 bases, and 9 bases lay in between. The CDR3 consists of 14 residues. The CDR3 region is CASSFGGNSYEQYF. The DNA for the CDR3 is TGTGCCAGCAGTTTCGGCGGGAACTCCTACGAGCAGTACTTC.

The V and J genes are TRBV27 and TRBJ2-7, with TRBD1 identical over 7 bases. CDR3 length equals 14 residues. Germline CDR1 MNHEY, CDR2 SMNVEV (reference sequence). J was trimmed by 5 bases and V by 6 bases; bases with no gene match: 10. CDR3 sequence (DNA): TGTGCCAGCAGCGCTACAGGGGTCTTGAACGAGCAGTACTTC. Encoded protein: CASSATGVLNEQYF.

The chain recombines TRBV4-3 with TRBJ1-4, with a possible D match to TRBD1 (5 bases). V gave up 1 base and J gave up 7 bases, with 10 bases separating them. This CDR3 comprises 14 residues. Germline-derived CDR1 and CDR2 are LGHNA and YSLEER. Here the CDR3 DNA reads TGCGCCAGCAGCCAAGGCCAGGGCACTGAAAAACTGTTTTTT. Protein product: CASSQGQGTEKLFF.

This chain uses TRBV5-1 with TRBJ1-1; D gene uncertain. The CDR3 is made up of 15 amino acids. Looked up from germline, CDR1 is SGHRS and CDR2 is YFSETQ. Trimming pared 4 bases from V and 0 bases from J, leaving 13 bases between. The CDR3 region has the DNA TGCGCCAGCAGCCCGGAACCGGAGCTGAACACTGAAGCTTTCTTT. Protein: CASSPEPELNTEAFF.

The chain carries TRBV5-1 and TRBJ2-5; 11 positions agree with TRBD2. Losses at the gene ends were 4 bases for V and 5 bases for J; bases not matched to a gene: 7. Germline assignment: CDR1 SGHRS and CDR2 YFSETQ. The CDR3 has 15 amino acids. CDR3 DNA sequence: TGCGCCAGCAGCGAGGTGTTAGCGGGGGGGGAGACCCAGTACTTC. Its protein product is CASSEVLAGGETQYF.

The chain recombines TRBV29-1 with TRBJ2-1, with 10 bases matching TRBD2. Germline V gene data show CDR1 as SQVTM and CDR2 as ANQGSEA. The CDR3 extends over 14 amino acids. V shed 2 bases and J 6 bases; nucleotides not matched to a gene: 4. CDR3 in amino acids: CSVELAGEGNEQFF. The CDR3 DNA sequence: TGCAGCGTTGAACTAGCGGGAGAAGGCAATGAGCAGTTCTTC.

CDR3 residues: CASSRGAGGSYEQYF. The CDR3 DNA sequence: TGTGCCAGTAGCAGAGGGGCAGGAGGGTCCTACGAGCAGTACTTC. The chain couples TRBV19 to TRBJ2-7; D possibly corresponds to TRBD2 (6 bases). This CDR3 contains 15 residues. Trimming stripped 6 bases from V and 1 base from J, with 16 bases between. Germline V gene data show CDR1 as LNHDA and CDR2 as SQIVND (reference sequence).

Regarding this clone: This sample also contains other DNA sequences that code for the same CDR3. V gene TRBV9 combines with J gene TRBJ1-2, with TRBD1 matching 8 bases. J gave up 8 bases and V 0 bases, and 6 bases lay outside the gene matches. CDR1 SGDLS and CDR2 YYNGEE come from the germline V gene. There are 14 residues in the CDR3. The CDR3 protein is CASSVGQGAWGYTF. CDR3 coding DNA: TGTGCCAGCAGCGTAGGCCAGGGGGCCTGGGGCTACACCTTC.

In DNA, the CDR3 is TGTGCCAGCCGTGACGGTTCTTACGGGGGGACCCAGTACTTC. It translates to CASRDGSYGGTQYF. The V call is TRBV6-5, the J call TRBJ2-5; the D gene is possibly TRBD2 (6 bases). The CDR3 is made up of 14 amino acids. The V end was cut by 8 bases, the J end by 7 bases, with 20 bases between. Germline CDR1 MNHEY, CDR2 SVGAGI.

The chain links TRBV14 to TRBJ1-2; unclear D gene. The CDR3 length is 15 residues. Between the trimmed V and J ends, which lost 1 base and 8 bases, there was a span of 17 bases. Looked up from germline, CDR1 is SGHDN and CDR2 is FVKESK. The CDR3 is CASSQARFDKRGYTF. Written as DNA, the CDR3 is TGTGCCAGCAGCCAAGCCCGATTTGATAAGAGAGGCTACACCTTC.

The genes are TRBV10-3 and TRBJ2-3, with D tentatively TRBD2 (6 bases). V dropped 4 bases and J dropped 7 bases, with 15 bases sitting between them. Per the germline V gene, CDR1 is ENHRY and CDR2 is SYGVKD. The CDR3 is 14 residues long. The CDR3 loop reads CAISAGPGVNTQYF. In nucleotides, the CDR3 is TGTGCCATCAGTGCCGGCCCGGGAGTGAATACGCAGTATTTT.

J is TRBJ2-7 and V is TRBV7-2; 8 positions match TRBD1. Losses at the gene ends were 0 bases for V and 3 bases for J; bases not matched to a gene: 7. Germline V CDR1 and CDR2: SGHTA, FQGNSA. The CDR3 spans 16 residues. Here the CDR3 DNA reads TGTGCCAGCAGCTTAGCGGGTGACAGGGGAATCTACGAGCAGTACTTC. This encodes CASSLAGDRGIYEQYF.

The chain combines TRBV9 with TRBJ2-7; D may be TRBD1 (6 bases). CDR3 length: 15 amino acids. Germline CDR1 SGDLS, CDR2 YYNGEE. Trimming took 3 bases from V and 2 from J, leaving 15 bases between them. CDR3 nucleotides: TGTGCCAGCAGCGCAGGGACAAGCATGGCCTACGAGCAGTACTTC. This codes for CASSAGTSMAYEQYF. The full variable domain, completed using reference TRBV9 and TRBJ2-7, is DSGVTQTPKHLITATGQRVTLRCSPRSGDLSVYWYQQSLDQGLQFLIQYYNGEERAKGNILERFSAQQFPDLHSELNLSSLELGDSALYFCASSAGTSMAYEQYFGPGTRLTVT.

The chain is built from TRBV19 and TRBJ1-1, with D unclear. The germline V gene has CDR1 LNHDA and CDR2 SQIVND (reference sequence). The CDR3 runs 13 residues. V shed 4 bases and J shed 1 base, with 7 bases lying between them. The CDR3 nucleotides are TGTGCCAGTAGTAAGAGGGAGAACACTGAAGCTTTCTTT. Encoded protein: CASSKRENTEAFF. Variable domain in full (rest from reference TRBV19 and TRBJ1-1): DGGITQSPKYLFRKEGQNVTLSCEQNLNHDAMYWYRQDPGQGLRLIYYSQIVNDFQKGDIAEGYSVSREKKESFPLTVTSAQKNPTAFYLCASSKRENTEAFFGQGTRLTVV.

This rearrangement joins TRBV6-1 to TRBJ2-2; unclear D gene. The germline V gene has CDR1 MNHNS and CDR2 SASEGT. The CDR3 runs 12 residues. Trimming cost V 9 bases and J 7 bases, with 12 bases left between them. CDR3: CASYEANGELFF. The DNA of the CDR3 is TGTGCCAGTTATGAGGCAAACGGGGAGCTGTTTTTT.

The genes are TRBV6-5 and TRBJ2-1, with D possibly matching TRBD1 (5 bases). Germline CDR1 and CDR2: MNHEY and SVGAGI. V lost 0 bases and J 4 bases, leaving 13 bases between the germline ends. The CDR3 sequence is 16 residues long. The CDR3 reads CASSYSIQGNYNEQFF. CDR3 bases: TGTGCCAGCAGTTACTCGATCCAGGGCAATTACAATGAGCAGTTCTTC.

The chain is built from TRBV10-1 and TRBJ1-1; no reliable D call. CDR1 and CDR2 from the germline V gene are WNHNN and SYGVQD (reference sequence). The CDR3 consists of 14 residues. V gave up 5 bases and J gave up 2 bases, with 12 bases separating them. CDR3 protein: CASSPELVNTEAFF. CDR3 nucleotides: TGCGCCAGCAGTCCCGAACTGGTTAACACTGAAGCTTTCTTT.

Comments on this clone: The sample carries other DNA sequences with the same CDR3. The chain is built from TRBV25-1 and TRBJ2-7; TRBD2 is a possible D gene (6 bases). Germline values: CDR1 MGHDK, CDR2 SYGVNS. Trimming took 4 bases from V and 2 from J, leaving 12 bases between them. The CDR3 spans 14 residues. The CDR3 DNA reads TGTGCCAGCAGTGGAGGGACTGGGCCCTACGAGCAGTACTTC. Translating gives CASSGGTGPYEQYF.